The following is a T cell receptor beta chain sequence with its context. Its antigen is currently not known. No base qualities exist here, and no much larger clone lies one base off it. Library preparation was by the immunoSEQ multiplex PCR assay. As stored in TCRdb, this immuneACCESS dataset retains in-frame rearrangements with V and J assigned. A fraction of the clones does not appear; measured against another copy, unresolved V genes explain less than half of the discrepancy, and the remainder lacks a known reason. For this sample there are roughly 93,000 clones; around 93% appear just once. 0.95% of the sample goes to the ten largest clones. V is pared back by 0 bases and J by 6 bases, with 9 bases lying between the germline termini. The CDR3 goes from the cysteine to the phenylalanine over 13 residues. The retained sequence is limited to the CDR3, 39 bases, with the frame set at the first base. CDR1 and CDR2 were assigned from the germline V gene as SGHRS and YFSETQ.

The data belong to a study of T cell changes during pregnancy in multiple sclerosis (dated by TCRdb to the late 2010s). Notes on the research overall: In women with multiple sclerosis, the researchers looked at how the T cell repertoire shifted as pregnancy progressed.

This clonotype originated in a female donor with multiple sclerosis, enrolled in a pregnancy study. Here the sequenced sample was peripheral blood, taken before pregnancy. The V and J segments used are TRBV5-1 and TRBJ1-1; the D gene assignment is ambiguous. The CDR3 protein sequence reads: CASSLAAGPEAFF. The sequence in DNA is TGCGCCAGCAGCTTGGCCGCGGGCCCTGAAGCTTTCTTT.